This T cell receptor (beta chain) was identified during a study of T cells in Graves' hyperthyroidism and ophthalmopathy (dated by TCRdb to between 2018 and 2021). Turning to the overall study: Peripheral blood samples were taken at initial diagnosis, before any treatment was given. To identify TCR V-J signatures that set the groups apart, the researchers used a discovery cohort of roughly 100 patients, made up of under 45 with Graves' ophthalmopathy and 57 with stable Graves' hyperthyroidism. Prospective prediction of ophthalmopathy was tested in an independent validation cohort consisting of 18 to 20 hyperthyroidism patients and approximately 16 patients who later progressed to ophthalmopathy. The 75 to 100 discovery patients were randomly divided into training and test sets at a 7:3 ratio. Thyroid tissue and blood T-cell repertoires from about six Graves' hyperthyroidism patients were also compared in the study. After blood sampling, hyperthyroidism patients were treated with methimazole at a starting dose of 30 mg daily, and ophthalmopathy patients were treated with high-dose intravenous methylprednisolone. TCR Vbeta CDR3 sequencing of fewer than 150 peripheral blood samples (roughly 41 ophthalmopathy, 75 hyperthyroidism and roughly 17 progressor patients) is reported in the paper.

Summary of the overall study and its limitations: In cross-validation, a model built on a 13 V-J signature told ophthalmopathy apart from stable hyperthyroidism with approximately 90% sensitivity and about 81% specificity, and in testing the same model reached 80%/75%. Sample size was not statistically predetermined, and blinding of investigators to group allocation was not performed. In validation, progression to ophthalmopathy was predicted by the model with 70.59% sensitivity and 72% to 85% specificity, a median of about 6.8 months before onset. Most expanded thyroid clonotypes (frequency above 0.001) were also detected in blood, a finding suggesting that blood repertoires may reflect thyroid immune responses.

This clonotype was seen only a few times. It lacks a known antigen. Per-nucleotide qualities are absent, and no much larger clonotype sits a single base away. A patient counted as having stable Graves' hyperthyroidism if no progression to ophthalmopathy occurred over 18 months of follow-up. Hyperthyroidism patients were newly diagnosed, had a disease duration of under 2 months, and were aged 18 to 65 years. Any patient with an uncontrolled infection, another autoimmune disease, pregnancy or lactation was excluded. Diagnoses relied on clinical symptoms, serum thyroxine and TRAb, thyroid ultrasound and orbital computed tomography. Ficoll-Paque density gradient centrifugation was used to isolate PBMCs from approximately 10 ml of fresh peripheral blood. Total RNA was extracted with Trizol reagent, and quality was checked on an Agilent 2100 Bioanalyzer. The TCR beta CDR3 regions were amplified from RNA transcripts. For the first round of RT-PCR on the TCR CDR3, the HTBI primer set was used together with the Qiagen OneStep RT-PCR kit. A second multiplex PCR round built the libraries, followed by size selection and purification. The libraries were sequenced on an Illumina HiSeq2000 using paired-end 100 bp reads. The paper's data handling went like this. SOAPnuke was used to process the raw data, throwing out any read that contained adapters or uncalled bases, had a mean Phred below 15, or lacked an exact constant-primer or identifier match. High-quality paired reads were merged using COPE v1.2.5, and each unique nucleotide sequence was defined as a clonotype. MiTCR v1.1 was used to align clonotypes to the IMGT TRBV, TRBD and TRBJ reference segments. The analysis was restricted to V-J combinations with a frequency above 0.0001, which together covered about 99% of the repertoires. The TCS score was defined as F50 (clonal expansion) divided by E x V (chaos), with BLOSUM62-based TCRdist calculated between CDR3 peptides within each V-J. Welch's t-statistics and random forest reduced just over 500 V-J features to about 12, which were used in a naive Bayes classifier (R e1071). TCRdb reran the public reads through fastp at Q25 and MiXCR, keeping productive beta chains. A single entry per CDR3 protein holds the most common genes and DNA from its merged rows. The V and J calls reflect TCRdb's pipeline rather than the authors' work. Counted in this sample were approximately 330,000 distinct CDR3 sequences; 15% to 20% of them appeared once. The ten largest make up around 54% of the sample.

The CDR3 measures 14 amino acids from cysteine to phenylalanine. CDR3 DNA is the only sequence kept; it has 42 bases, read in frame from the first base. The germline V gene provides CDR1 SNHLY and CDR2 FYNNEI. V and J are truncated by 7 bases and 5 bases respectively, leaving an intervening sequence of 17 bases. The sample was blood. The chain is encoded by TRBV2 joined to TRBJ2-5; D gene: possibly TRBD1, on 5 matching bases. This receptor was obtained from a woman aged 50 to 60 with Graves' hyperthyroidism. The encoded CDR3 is CASIQAGKGETQYF. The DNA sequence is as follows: TGTGCCAGCATCCAGGCAGGGAAGGGTGAGACCCAGTACTTC.